This TCR beta chain was profiled in a study of CD8 T cells in ankylosing spondylitis. Overall study results and limits: Typical of ankylosing spondylitis blood, it appeared, was a TCR beta motif of under 10 highly homologous variants. Matched synovial fluid from ankylosing spondylitis patients was reported to be enriched for disease-linked clones.

One entry per CDR3 protein, called by TCRdb with MiXCR from the 5' RACE reads. The sample shows a few hundred thousand distinct CDR3 sequences, more than 15% of them seen only once. To note about this clonotype: What it binds is unknown.

V lost 5 bases, J lost 1 base, and 16 bases lay in between. The CDR3 runs to 16 residues. CDR1 and CDR2 from the germline V gene are KGHDR and SFDVKD. The clonotype originates from a male donor with ankylosing spondylitis. Sequences were obtained from blood, either unsorted or a sorted T cell fraction (not recorded which). The gene calls are TRBV24-1 and TRBJ2-5, with D hard to call. The CDR3 nucleotides read TGTGCCACCAGTGCCAAGATAAAGGGCAGCCAAGAGACCCAGTACTTC. This encodes CATSAKIKGSQETQYF.